This T cell receptor beta chain was retrieved from a study of T cells in Graves' hyperthyroidism and ophthalmopathy. What was amplified from RNA transcripts were TCR beta CDR3 regions. The TCR CDR3 was amplified in a first-round RT-PCR using the HTBI primer set. MiXCR was run by TCRdb on the multiplex PCR reads, yielding one entry per CDR3 protein. The sample has 460,000 or so distinct CDR3 sequences; 14% are singletons. Germline loops: CDR1 LNHNV, CDR2 YYDKDF (reference sequence). This CDR3 comprises 13 residues. V was trimmed by 5 bases and J by 5 bases, leaving 12 bases between them. This clonotype was observed many times. Stable Graves' hyperthyroidism meant no ophthalmopathy progression within 18 months. The diagnostic basis comprised clinical symptoms, serum thyroxine and TRAb, thyroid ultrasound and orbital computed tomography. Under 12 ml fresh peripheral blood yielded the PBMCs.

J is TRBJ1-1 and V is TRBV15; D call uncertain. This TCR was recovered from a young woman with Graves' hyperthyroidism. Sequencing was done on a sample of blood. The CDR3 reads CATSVETRTEAFF. Here the CDR3 DNA reads TGTGCCACCAGCGTTGAAACGAGGACTGAAGCTTTCTTT.